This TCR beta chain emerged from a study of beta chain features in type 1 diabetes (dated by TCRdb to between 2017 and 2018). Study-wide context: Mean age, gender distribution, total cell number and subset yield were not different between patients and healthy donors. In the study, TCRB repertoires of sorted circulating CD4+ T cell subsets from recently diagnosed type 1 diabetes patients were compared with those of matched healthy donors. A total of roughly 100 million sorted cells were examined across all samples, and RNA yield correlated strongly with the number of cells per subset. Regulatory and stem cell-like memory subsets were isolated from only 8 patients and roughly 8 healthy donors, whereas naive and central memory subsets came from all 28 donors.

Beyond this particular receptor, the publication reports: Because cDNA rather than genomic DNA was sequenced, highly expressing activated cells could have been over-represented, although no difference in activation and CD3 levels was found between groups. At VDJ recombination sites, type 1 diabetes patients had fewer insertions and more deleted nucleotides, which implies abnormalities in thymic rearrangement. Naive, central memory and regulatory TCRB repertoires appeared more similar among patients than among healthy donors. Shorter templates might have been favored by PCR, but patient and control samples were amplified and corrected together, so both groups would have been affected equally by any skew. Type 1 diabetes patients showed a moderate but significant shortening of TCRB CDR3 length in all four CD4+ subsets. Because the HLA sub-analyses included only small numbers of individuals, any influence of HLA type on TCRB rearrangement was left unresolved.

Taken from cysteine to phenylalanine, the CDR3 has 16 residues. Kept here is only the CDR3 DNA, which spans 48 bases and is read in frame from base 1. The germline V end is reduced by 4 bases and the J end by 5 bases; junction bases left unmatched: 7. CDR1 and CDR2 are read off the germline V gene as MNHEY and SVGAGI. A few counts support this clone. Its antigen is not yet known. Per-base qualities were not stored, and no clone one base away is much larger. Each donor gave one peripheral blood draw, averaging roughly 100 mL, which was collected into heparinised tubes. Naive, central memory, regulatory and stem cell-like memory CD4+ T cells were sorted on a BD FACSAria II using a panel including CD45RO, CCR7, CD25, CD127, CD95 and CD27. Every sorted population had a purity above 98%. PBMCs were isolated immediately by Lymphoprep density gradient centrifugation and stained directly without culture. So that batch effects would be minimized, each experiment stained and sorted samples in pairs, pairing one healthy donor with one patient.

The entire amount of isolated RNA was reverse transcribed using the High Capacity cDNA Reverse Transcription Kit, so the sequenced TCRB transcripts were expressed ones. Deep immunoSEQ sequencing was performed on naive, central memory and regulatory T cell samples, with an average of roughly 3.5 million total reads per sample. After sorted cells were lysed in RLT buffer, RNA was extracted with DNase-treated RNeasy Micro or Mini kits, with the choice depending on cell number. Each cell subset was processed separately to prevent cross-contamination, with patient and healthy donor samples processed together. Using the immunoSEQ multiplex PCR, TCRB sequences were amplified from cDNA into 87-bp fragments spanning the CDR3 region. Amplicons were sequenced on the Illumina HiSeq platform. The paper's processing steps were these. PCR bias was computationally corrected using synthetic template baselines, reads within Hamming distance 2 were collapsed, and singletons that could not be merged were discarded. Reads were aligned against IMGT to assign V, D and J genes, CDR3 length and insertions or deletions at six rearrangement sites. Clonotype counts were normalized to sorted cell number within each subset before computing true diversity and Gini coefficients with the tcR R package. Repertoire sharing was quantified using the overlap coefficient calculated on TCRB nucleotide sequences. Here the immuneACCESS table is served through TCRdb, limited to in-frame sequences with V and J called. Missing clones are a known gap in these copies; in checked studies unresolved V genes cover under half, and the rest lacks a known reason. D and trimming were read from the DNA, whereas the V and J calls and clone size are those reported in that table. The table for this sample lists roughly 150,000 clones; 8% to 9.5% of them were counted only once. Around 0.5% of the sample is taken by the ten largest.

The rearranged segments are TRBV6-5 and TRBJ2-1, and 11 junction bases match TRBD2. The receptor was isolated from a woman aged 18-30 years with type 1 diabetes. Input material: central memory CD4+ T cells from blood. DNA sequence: TGTGCCAGCAGTTCCCTGGGACTAGCGGTCAACAATGAGCAGTTCTTC. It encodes CASSSLGLAVNNEQFF.